This T cell receptor beta chain is from a study of T cell repertoires in cytomegalovirus infection. On the study more broadly: Well-studied HLA-B-restricted CMV epitopes were used in the study alongside recently identified HLA-C-restricted ones.

Study-wide findings and caveats: Dominating the ex vivo response were TCR beta clonotypes that were CMV-specific and HLA-C-restricted.

TCRdb re-called the reads through MiXCR, storing one row per CDR3 protein. Of approximately 990,000 distinct CDR3 sequences listed, around a third are singletons. In regard to this clonotype: The antigen is undetermined.

CDR1 is MNHEY, CDR2 SVGAGI, per germline. Trimming took 4 bases from V and 7 from J; bases not matched to a gene: 9. CDR3 size: 16 residues. The starting material was cultured CD8+ T cells from PBMCs, obtained from culture after CMV antigen stimulation. The sequence came from a human donor in good health (CMV status not recorded). Some clones in this sample may be carry-over from other donors' samples. The genes are TRBV6-5 and TRBJ2-2, with 10 bases matching TRBD2. The CDR3 DNA reads as TGTGCCAGCAGTTTGACTAGCGGGCCAAAGCTCGGGGAGCTGTTTTTT. It specifies CASSLTSGPKLGELFF.